The rows below give T cell receptor beta chains drawn from one sample of a study of T-cell reconstitution after alpha-beta-depleted transplantation in children. TCRdb independently ran MiXCR on the PCR reads; one entry per CDR3 protein. This table has 250,000 to 300,000 distinct CDR3 sequences, 11% appearing once. The specimen was peripheral blood, collected 180 days after TCRalphabeta/CD19-depleted stem cell transplant. The receptor set was obtained from a male patient aged 2 to 10 who had a stem cell transplant for chronic granulomatous disease, so the T cells may come from the graft donor. CDR3s include the opening cysteine and the closing phenylalanine or tryptophan. Some rows mark clone size as missing; the rest say once, few, many or name a class of expanded clone.

len: 16
j_gene: TRBJ2-1
v_gene: TRBV10-1
abundance: many
CDR3aa: CASSAGRLPSYNEQFF

len: 16
j_gene: TRBJ2-3
v_gene: TRBV18
abundance: many
CDR3aa: CASSPPLPRGTDTQYF

len: 13
j_gene: TRBJ2-1
v_gene: TRBV23-1
abundance: NA
CDR3aa: CASSYKWDNEQFF

len: 14
j_gene: TRBJ2-6
v_gene: TRBV7-2
abundance: many
CDR3aa: CASSLGGKANVLTF

len: 15
j_gene: TRBJ2-5
v_gene: TRBV24-1
abundance: few
CDR3aa: CATSDGTGKKETQYF

len: 15
j_gene: TRBJ2-5
v_gene: TRBV20-1
abundance: many
CDR3aa: CSARDGFLAGETQYF

len: 14
j_gene: TRBJ2-7
v_gene: TRBV14
abundance: NA
CDR3aa: CASSHNKRETKQYF

len: 17
j_gene: TRBJ2-2
v_gene: TRBV4-1
abundance: many
CDR3aa: CASSQDSGGANTGELFF

len: 16
j_gene: TRBJ2-5
v_gene: TRBV9
abundance: many
CDR3aa: CASSVESWGSLETQYF

len: 15
j_gene: TRBJ2-1
v_gene: TRBV7-2
abundance: many
CDR3aa: CASSSERSSYNEQFF

len: 13
j_gene: TRBJ1-1
v_gene: TRBV12-3/TRBV12-4
abundance: many
CDR3aa: CASSLVRVTEAFF

len: 19
j_gene: TRBJ2-5
v_gene: TRBV11-2
abundance: many
CDR3aa: CASTRTGRGNRGAGETQYF

len: 16
j_gene: TRBJ1-5
v_gene: TRBV12-3/TRBV12-4
abundance: many
CDR3aa: CASSFGGAGLNQPQHF

len: 14
j_gene: TRBJ2-1
v_gene: TRBV20-1
abundance: many
CDR3aa: CSARDRVNYNEQFF

len: 16
j_gene: TRBJ2-5
v_gene: TRBV4-2
abundance: many
CDR3aa: CASSSTSGTFQETQYF

len: 16
j_gene: TRBJ2-1
v_gene: TRBV5-1
abundance: many
CDR3aa: CASSLVAGPGWSEQFF

len: 17
j_gene: TRBJ2-6
v_gene: TRBV7-8
abundance: many
CDR3aa: CASSLFRTSSGANVLTF

len: 13
j_gene: TRBJ2-7
v_gene: TRBV29-1
abundance: few
CDR3aa: CSVVEGVDYEQYF